This TCR beta chain was profiled in a study of T cell changes during pregnancy in multiple sclerosis. The germline gives CDR1 MNHEY, CDR2 SMNVEV (reference sequence). This CDR3 has 13 amino acids. The ends were cut back, 6 bases at V and 4 bases at J, with 13 bases in the middle. Here immunoSEQ multiplex PCR was the method, and the copy in TCRdb shows in-frame clones only, minus some. There are some 50,000 clones in the sample; 90% occur only once, and approximately 1.4% lies in the top ten. The rearrangement uses TRBV27 and TRBJ2-7; D may be TRBD2 (5 bases). Sequencing was performed on peripheral blood, taken in the first trimester of pregnancy. The sequence was collected from a female donor in good health, enrolled as a control in a pregnancy study. CDR3 DNA: TGTGCCAGCAGCGGGGTGGGGTTTTACGAGCAGTACTTC. The encoded protein is CASSGVGFYEQYF.